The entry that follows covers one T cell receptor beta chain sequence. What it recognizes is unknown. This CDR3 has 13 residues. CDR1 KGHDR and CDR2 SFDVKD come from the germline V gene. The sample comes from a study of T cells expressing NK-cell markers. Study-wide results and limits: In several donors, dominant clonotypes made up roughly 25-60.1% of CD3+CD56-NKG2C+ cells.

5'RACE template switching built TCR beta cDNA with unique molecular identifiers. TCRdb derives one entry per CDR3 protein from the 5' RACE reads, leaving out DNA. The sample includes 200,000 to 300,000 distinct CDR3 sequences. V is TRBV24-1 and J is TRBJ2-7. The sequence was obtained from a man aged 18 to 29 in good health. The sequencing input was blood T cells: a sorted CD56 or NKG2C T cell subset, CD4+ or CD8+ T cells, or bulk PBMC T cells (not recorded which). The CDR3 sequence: CATSDGATYEQYF.